Described below is a single T cell receptor beta chain sequence and its context. In the original analysis: Amplification of reference gene primers provided the estimated nucleated cell counts. TCRdb's table, derived via immunoSEQ multiplex PCR, lists solely in-frame clones and lacks some. The V and J calls and the clone size are those of that table, but D and trimming were determined from the DNA. The sample lists more than 400,000 clones; 90% were seen once. Donors of Cohort 3 who recovered were those that had two negative PCRs, clearance, or symptom resolution. This entry comes from a study of blood T cell repertoires in COVID-19. Study summary: Sites across the United States, Italy and Spain contributed samples from acute and convalescent COVID-19. T cells, B-cell-depleted T cells, or PBMCs supplied cDNA or gDNA.

The CDR3 is 14 amino acids. Trimming removed 3 bases from V and 5 bases from J, with 11 bases in between. Germline values: CDR1 GTSNPN, CDR2 SVGIG (reference sequence). The clonotype was recovered from a man aged 18-30 years who had recovered from COVID-19. V gene TRBV30 combines with J gene TRBJ1-6; possible D gene TRBD1, 6 bases. The sample comprised PBMCs or T cells enriched from blood (not recorded which). CDR3 protein: CAWRLTGNNSPLHF. CDR3 nucleotide sequence: TGTGCCTGGAGGCTTACAGGGAATAATTCACCCCTCCACTTT.